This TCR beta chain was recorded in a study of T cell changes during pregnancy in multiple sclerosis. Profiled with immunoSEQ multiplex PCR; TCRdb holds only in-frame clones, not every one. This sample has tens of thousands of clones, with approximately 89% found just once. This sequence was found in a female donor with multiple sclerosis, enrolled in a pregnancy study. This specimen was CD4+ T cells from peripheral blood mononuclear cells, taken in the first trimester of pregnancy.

The CDR3 protein is CSGGGQGETQYF. CDR3 bases: TGCAGCGGTGGGGGACAGGGGGAGACCCAGTACTTC. The chain employs TRBV29-1 and TRBJ2-5, with TRBD1 matching over 10 bases. The V gene's germline CDR1 is SQVTM and CDR2 ANQGSEA. The CDR3 totals 12 residues. Trimming removed 7 bases from V and 5 bases from J; junction bases left unmatched: 4.